Presented here are 3 T cell receptor beta chains from one specimen sequenced in a study of cytomegalovirus exposure and HLA in healthy donors. A multiplex PCR was run with 60 Vbeta primers and 13 Jbeta primers. Using immunoSEQ multiplex PCR, the repertoire was profiled, and TCRdb retains in-frame clones only, with some absent. Here the sample spans around 170,000 clones, about four fifths being singletons. The sample comprised PBMCs. The receptors originated from a woman aged 30 to 39 in good health and CMV-seronegative.

The V call is TRBV30, the J call TRBJ2-7; 12 bases are a match to TRBD2. V shed 4 bases and J 6 bases; nucleotides not matched to a gene: 4. CDR1 is GTSNPN, CDR2 SVGIG, per germline (reference sequence). CDR3 length equals 13 residues. CDR3 in DNA: TGTGCCTGGAAGCTAGCGGGGGGGGTCGAGCAGTACTTC. Amino acid sequence: CAWKLAGGVEQYF.

This sequence joins TRBV9 and TRBJ1-2; D may be TRBD1 (5 bases). The CDR3 is 15 residues long. In germline, CDR1 is SGDLS, CDR2 YYNGEE. V was trimmed by 0 bases and J by 4 bases, leaving 13 bases between them. The CDR3 region has the DNA TGTGCCAGCAGCGTAGAGGAGGGGTTAGCCTATGGCTACACCTTC. Protein sequence: CASSVEEGLAYGYTF.

The chain carries TRBV6-4 and TRBJ2-7; 12 bases are a match to TRBD2. V trimming: 5 bases; J trimming: 6 bases; junction bases outside the gene matches: 8. Germline loops: CDR1 MRHNA, CDR2 SNTAGT. This CDR3 has 15 amino acids. The CDR3 nucleotides are TGTGCCAGCAGTACCTCTAGCGGGGGGGTATCCGAGCAGTACTTC. Translating gives CASSTSSGGVSEQYF.